This passage covers 14 T cell receptor beta chains from one sample sequenced in a study of T-cell reconstitution after alpha-beta-depleted transplantation in children. Preparation of the TCRbeta library used unique molecular identifiers. In TCRdb, the PCR reads were re-called with MiXCR into one record per CDR3 protein. Seen here are around 200,000 distinct CDR3 sequences, around 10% observed once, and the top ten hold about 6.2%. Sequencing was performed on PBMCs from the stem cell graft donor, taken from the stem cell graft. Receptor source: a human donor who donated a stem cell graft to a child with acute lymphoblastic leukemia.

This clonotype was counted many times. The rearrangement joins TRBV27 to TRBJ2-3; no clear D gene. Germline assignment: CDR1 MNHEY and CDR2 SMNVEV (reference sequence). V was trimmed by 7 bases and J by 0 bases, leaving 8 bases between them. CDR3 length: 13 residues. The CDR3 loop reads CASKQSSTDTQYF. Here the CDR3 DNA reads TGTGCCAGCAAACAGTCTAGCACAGATACGCAGTATTTT.

This clonotype was seen repeatedly, ten times or more. The chain couples TRBV20-1 to TRBJ2-7; 7 nucleotides match TRBD2. Germline assignment: CDR1 DFQATT and CDR2 SNEGSKA (reference sequence). V shed 3 bases and J 2 bases; nucleotides not matched to a gene: 7. The CDR3 spans 14 residues. The CDR3 region is CSASISSGAYEQYF. The DNA for the CDR3 is TGCAGTGCTAGTATTTCTAGCGGTGCCTACGAGCAGTACTTC.

The sample holds many counts of this clonotype. CDR3 in amino acids: CASSYEGNTEAFF. The DNA for the CDR3 is TGTGCCAGCAGTTACGAAGGGAACACTGAAGCTTTCTTT. V usage is TRBV6-5 and J usage is TRBJ1-1; D is ambiguous. Germline assignment: CDR1 MNHEY and CDR2 SVGAGI. The germline V and J ends were trimmed by 2 bases and 1 base, with 5 bases remaining between them. The length of the CDR3 is 13 residues.

This clonotype was detected once. V is TRBV27 and J is TRBJ2-1; 7 positions agree with TRBD2. CDR3 size: 15 residues. CDR1 and CDR2 from the germline V gene are MNHEY and SMNVEV (reference sequence). V was pared by 3 bases and J by 5 bases, with 7 bases of the junction left unmatched. CDR3 nucleotides: TGTGCCAGCAGTTTTGTCAGGACTAGAGACAATGAGCAGTTCTTC. Its protein is CASSFVRTRDNEQFF.

The V and J genes are TRBV6-2 or TRBV6-3 and TRBJ1-5; TRBD1 agrees at 10 bases. Germline V CDR1 and CDR2: MNHEY, SVGEGT. The CDR3 loop spans 16 amino acids. The trim removed 0 bases at V and 4 bases at J, leaving 3 bases unmatched. CDR3 in amino acids: CASSYSGTGANQPQHF. The CDR3 DNA sequence: TGTGCCAGCAGTTACTCAGGGACAGGGGCTAATCAGCCCCAGCATTTT.

This clonotype was found many times. The chain is built from TRBV12-3 or TRBV12-4 and TRBJ2-2; no firm D call. This CDR3 spans 13 amino acids. Deletions cut 7 bases from V and 6 bases from J, with 12 bases between. CDR3 bases: TGTGCCAGCATTGTCACGGTTCCCGGGGAGCTGTTTTTT. Its protein product is CASIVTVPGELFF.

This clonotype was counted only a few times. This chain joins TRBV14 and TRBJ2-7; the D gene is possibly TRBD2 (6 bases). Trimming took off 3 bases at V and 0 bases at J, with 12 bases between the two ends. This CDR3 has 15 residues. Germline lookup yields CDR1 SGHDN and CDR2 FVKESK. The CDR3: CASSQFSGGSYEQYF. DNA of the CDR3: TGTGCCAGCAGCCAGTTTAGCGGAGGCTCCTACGAGCAGTACTTC.

The table lists this clonotype with a few counts. The genes are TRBV6-1 and TRBJ2-7, with no clear D. Deletions cut 2 bases from V and 0 bases from J, with 11 bases between. The CDR3 is 15 amino acids. CDR1 is MNHNS, CDR2 SASEGT, per germline. In DNA form, the CDR3 reads TGTGCCAGCAGTGAACGACCGCACCCCTCCTACGAGCAGTACTTC. It encodes CASSERPHPSYEQYF.

This clonotype has a count of ten or more. The genes are TRBV6-6 and TRBJ2-1; D is uncertain. CDR1 MNHNY and CDR2 SVGAGI come from the germline V gene (reference sequence). CDR3 length: 11 amino acids. Trimming removed 6 bases from V and 4 bases from J, with 4 bases in between. This chain's CDR3 is CASSQYNEQFF. DNA of the CDR3: TGTGCCAGCAGCCAATACAATGAGCAGTTCTTC.

This clonotype was observed at least ten times. The chain joins TRBV6-1 to TRBJ2-3, with 8 bases fitting TRBD2. J lost 6 bases, V lost 7 bases, and 12 bases had no gene match. This CDR3 has 15 residues. Germline V gives CDR1 MNHNS, CDR2 SASEGT. The CDR3 DNA reads as TGTGCCAGCAATACGGGACTAGGCGAGTCCGATACGCAGTATTTT. It specifies CASNTGLGESDTQYF.

The CDR3 here is CASSDQQGSVYEQFF. As DNA, the CDR3 is TGTGCCAGCAGTGACCAACAGGGATCGGTCTATGAGCAGTTCTTC. V usage is TRBV6-4 and J usage is TRBJ2-1, with D possibly TRBD1 on 6 matching bases. CDR1 and CDR2 from the germline V gene are MRHNA and SNTAGT. V lost 2 bases and J 8 bases, leaving 16 bases between the germline ends. CDR3 length equals 15 residues.

In its sample, this clonotype was seen many times. CDR3: CASSLSNSPLHF. The CDR3 region has the DNA TGCGCCAGCAGCTTGTCGAATTCACCCCTCCACTTT. The chain combines TRBV5-1 with TRBJ1-6; unclear D gene. Germline values: CDR1 SGHRS, CDR2 YFSETQ. CDR3 length: 12 residues. Trimming removed 1 base from V and 7 bases from J, with 3 bases in between.

The chain joins TRBV7-2 to TRBJ2-7; D may be TRBD2 (7 bases). The CDR3 contains 14 residues. Trimming left V 1 base short and J 5 bases short, with 12 bases between. The V gene's germline CDR1 is SGHTA and CDR2 FQGNSA. CDR3 residues: CASSLEWGGDEQYF. As DNA, the CDR3 is TGTGCCAGCAGCTTAGAGTGGGGGGGCGACGAGCAGTACTTC.

This clonotype was detected a few times. The CDR3 DNA reads TGTGCCAGTTCGACCGACAGGGGGCGAGTCCATGGCTACACCTTC. Residues: CASSTDRGRVHGYTF. The chain uses TRBV2 and TRBJ1-2; 10 bases map to TRBD1. Unmatched junction bases numbered 13, after V lost 9 bases and J lost 6 bases. Germline-derived CDR1 and CDR2 are SNHLY and FYNNEI. The CDR3 has 15 amino acids.